The rows below give T cell receptor beta chains drawn from one sample of a study of T cells in Graves' hyperthyroidism and ophthalmopathy. TCRdb ran MiXCR on the multiplex PCR reads and lists one entry per CDR3 protein. Of a few hundred thousand distinct CDR3 sequences in the sample, 15% were seen once. Source material: blood. The receptors originated from a woman aged 25 to 39 with Graves' hyperthyroidism. CDR3s include the opening cysteine and the closing phenylalanine or tryptophan. A D gene is named only where the DNA matches it firmly. The size entry is marked missing in some rows and otherwise reads once, few, many or a size class.

abundance | j_gene | v_gene | len | d_gene | CDR3aa | CDR3nt
many | TRBJ2-1 | TRBV7-6 | 15 | . | CASSLSASLYNEQFF | TGTGCCAGCAGCTTATCCGCTTCACTCTACAATGAGCAGTTCTTC
. | TRBJ1-2 | TRBV29-1 | 14 | TRBD1 | CSVDGTGPLLGYTF | TGCAGCGTTGATGGGACAGGGCCCCTTCTCGGCTACACCTTC
. | TRBJ2-3 | TRBV28 | 16 | TRBD2 | CASSLGGTSGRDTQYF | TGTGCCAGCAGTTTGGGAGGGACTAGCGGGAGGGACACGCAGTATTTT
few | TRBJ2-3 | TRBV20-1 | 16 | TRBD2 | CSANILLAGGADTQYF | TGCAGTGCTAACATTTTACTAGCGGGAGGCGCAGATACGCAGTATTTT
many | TRBJ2-3 | TRBV15 | 15 | . | CATSRDSGGSDTQYF | TGTGCCACCAGCAGAGATTCGGGCGGTTCAGATACGCAGTATTTT
many | TRBJ2-5 | TRBV28 | 13 | TRBD1 | CASKDRGQETQYF | TGTGCCAGCAAAGACAGGGGGCAAGAGACCCAGTACTTC
. | TRBJ2-7 | TRBV4-2 | 15 | TRBD2 | CASRGTSGSIYEQYF | TGTGCCAGCAGGGGGACTAGCGGGAGCATCTACGAGCAGTACTTC
few | TRBJ2-1 | TRBV7-9 | 16 | . | CASSLALSETYNEQFF | TGTGCCAGCAGCTTAGCGCTAAGCGAGACCTACAATGAGCAGTTCTTC
. | TRBJ2-5 | TRBV18 | 13 | . | CASSPGEQETQYF | TGTGCCAGCTCACCAGGGGAGCAAGAGACCCAGTACTTC
few | TRBJ2-5 | TRBV29-1 | 14 | TRBD1 | CSVELDRGWETQYF | TGCAGCGTTGAGTTAGACAGGGGGTGGGAGACCCAGTACTTC